This T cell receptor (beta chain) was found in a study of CD8+CD57+ T cells in acquired aplastic anemia. This clonotype was counted ten times or more. Antigen: not known. The study, taken as a whole, reports: No significant difference in CD8+ Simpson's diversity was found between patients and controls. Between patients and controls, 25 to 35 CD8+ CDR3 sequences were found in common.

The CDR3 spans 14 residues. Germline V gives CDR1 SGHTS, CDR2 YDEGEE. Trimming at V came to 3 bases and at J to 2 bases, leaving 1 base not matched to a gene. The template used for profiling TCR beta VDJ and CDR3 was genomic DNA. TCRdb independently ran MiXCR on the reads; one entry per CDR3 protein. The sample includes about 210,000 distinct CDR3 sequences, 34% of them seen just once. Sequencing was carried out using sorted CD4+, CD8+, or CD8+CD57+ T cells (not recorded which) from PBMCs. V usage is TRBV5-8 and J usage is TRBJ2-7; TRBD1 matches 11 bases. The receptor was isolated from a human donor in good health, serving as a control. The chain's CDR3 is CASSSDRGPYEQYF. CDR3 DNA: TGTGCCAGCAGCTCGGACAGGGGGCCCTACGAGCAGTACTTC. Drawing the rest from reference TRBV5-8 and TRBJ2-7, the complete variable domain is EAGVTQSPTHLIKTRGQQATLRCSPISGHTSVYWYQQALGLGLQFLLWYDEGEERNRGNFPPRFSGRQFPNYSSELNVNALELEDSALYLCASSSDRGPYEQYFGPGTRLTVT.